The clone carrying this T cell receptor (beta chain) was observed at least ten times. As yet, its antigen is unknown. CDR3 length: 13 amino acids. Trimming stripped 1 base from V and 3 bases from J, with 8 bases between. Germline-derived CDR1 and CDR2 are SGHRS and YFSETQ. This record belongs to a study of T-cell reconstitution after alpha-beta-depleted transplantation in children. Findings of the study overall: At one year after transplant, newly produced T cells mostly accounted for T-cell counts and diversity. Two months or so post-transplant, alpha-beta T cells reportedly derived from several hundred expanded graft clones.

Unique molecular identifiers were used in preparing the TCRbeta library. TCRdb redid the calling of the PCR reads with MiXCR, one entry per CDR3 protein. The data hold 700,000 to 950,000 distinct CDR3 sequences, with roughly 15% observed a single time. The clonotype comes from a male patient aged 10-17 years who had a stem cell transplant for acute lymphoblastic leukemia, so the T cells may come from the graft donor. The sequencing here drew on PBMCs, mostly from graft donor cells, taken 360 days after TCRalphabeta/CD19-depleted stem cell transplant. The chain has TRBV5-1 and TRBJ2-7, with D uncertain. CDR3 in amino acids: CASSLKVSYEQYF. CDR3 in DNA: TGCGCCAGCAGCTTGAAGGTCAGCTACGAGCAGTACTTC.